This TCR beta chain was recorded in a study of T cell responses to AZD1222 COVID-19 vaccine. General study results and limits: Reportedly, nearly half of unique spike TCRs recognized epitopes outside B.1.351/B.1.1.7 mutations.

The method was immunoSEQ multiplex PCR; TCRdb's version includes in-frame clones alone and lacks a portion of them. The sample has roughly 200,000 clones; approximately 91% are singletons. This clone was observed a handful of times. The antigen is undetermined. Germline lookup yields CDR1 LGHNA and CDR2 YNFKEQ. This CDR3 has 16 residues. V was cut by 0 bases and J by 6 bases, with 14 bases left in between. Pooled samples include second doses given at about 4 or 12 weeks. The sequencing used peripheral blood, collected 28 days after the second AZD1222 dose. This receptor was identified in an adult who received the AZD1222 COVID-19 vaccine. The V and J genes are TRBV4-2 and TRBJ2-2; no reliable D call. The CDR3 DNA sequence: TGTGCCAGCAGCCAAGATTTGGCAGAAAGTCCCGGGGAGCTGTTTTTT. This encodes CASSQDLAESPGELFF.